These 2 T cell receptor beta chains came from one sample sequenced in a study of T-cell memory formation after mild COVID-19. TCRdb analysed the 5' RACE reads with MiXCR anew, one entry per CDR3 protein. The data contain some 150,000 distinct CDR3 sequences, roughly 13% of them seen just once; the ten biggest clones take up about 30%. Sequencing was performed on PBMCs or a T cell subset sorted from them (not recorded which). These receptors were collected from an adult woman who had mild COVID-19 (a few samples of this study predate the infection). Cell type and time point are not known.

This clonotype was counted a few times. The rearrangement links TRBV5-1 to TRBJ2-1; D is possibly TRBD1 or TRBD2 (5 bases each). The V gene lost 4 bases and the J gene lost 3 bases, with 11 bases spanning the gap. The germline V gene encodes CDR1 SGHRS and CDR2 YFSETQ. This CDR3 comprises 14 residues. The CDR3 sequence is CASSTGPLYNEQFF. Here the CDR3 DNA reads TGCGCCAGCAGCACGGGACCGCTCTACAATGAGCAGTTCTTC.

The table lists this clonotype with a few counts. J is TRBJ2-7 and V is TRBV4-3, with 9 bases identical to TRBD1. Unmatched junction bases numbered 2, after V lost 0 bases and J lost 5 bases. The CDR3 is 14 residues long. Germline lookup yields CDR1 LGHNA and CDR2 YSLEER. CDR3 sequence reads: CASSQDTGGDEQYF. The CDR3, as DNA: TGCGCCAGCAGCCAAGATACAGGGGGCGACGAGCAGTACTTC.